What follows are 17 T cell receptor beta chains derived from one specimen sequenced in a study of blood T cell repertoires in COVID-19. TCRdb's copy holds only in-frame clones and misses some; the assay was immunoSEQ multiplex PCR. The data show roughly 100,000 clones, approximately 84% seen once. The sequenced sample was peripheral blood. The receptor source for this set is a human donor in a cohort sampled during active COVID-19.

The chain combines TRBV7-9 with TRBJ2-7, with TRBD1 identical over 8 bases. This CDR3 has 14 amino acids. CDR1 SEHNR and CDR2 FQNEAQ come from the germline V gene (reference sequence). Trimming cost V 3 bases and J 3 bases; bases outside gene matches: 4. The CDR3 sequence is CASSLNRGDYEQYF. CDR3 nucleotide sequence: TGTGCCAGCAGCTTGAACAGGGGGGACTACGAGCAGTACTTC.

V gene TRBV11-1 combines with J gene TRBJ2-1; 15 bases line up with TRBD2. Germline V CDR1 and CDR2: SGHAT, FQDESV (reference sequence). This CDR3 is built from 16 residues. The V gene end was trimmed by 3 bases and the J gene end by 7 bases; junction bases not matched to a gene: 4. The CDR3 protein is CASSLGLAGGINEQFF. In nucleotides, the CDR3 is TGTGCCAGCAGCTTGGGACTAGCGGGGGGTATAAATGAGCAGTTCTTC.

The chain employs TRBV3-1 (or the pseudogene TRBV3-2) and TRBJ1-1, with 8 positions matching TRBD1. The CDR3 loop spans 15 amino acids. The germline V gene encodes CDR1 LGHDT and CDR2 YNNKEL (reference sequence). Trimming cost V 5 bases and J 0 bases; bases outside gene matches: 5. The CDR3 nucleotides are TGTGCCAGCAGCGCCGGGACAGGCATGAACACTGAAGCTTTCTTT. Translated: CASSAGTGMNTEAFF.

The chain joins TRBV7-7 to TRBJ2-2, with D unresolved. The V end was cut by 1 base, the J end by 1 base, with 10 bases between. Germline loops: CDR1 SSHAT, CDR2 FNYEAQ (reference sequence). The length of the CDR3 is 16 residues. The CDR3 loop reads CASSLDSLKNTGELFF. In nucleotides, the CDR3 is TGTGCCAGCAGCTTAGACAGCCTTAAGAACACCGGGGAGCTGTTTTTT. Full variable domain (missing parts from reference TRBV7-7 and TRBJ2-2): GAGVSQSPRYKVTKRGQDVTLRCDPISSHATLYWYQQALGQGPEFLTYFNYEAQPDKSGLPSDRFSAERPEGSISTLTIQRTEQRDSAMYRCASSLDSLKNTGELFFGEGSRLTVL.

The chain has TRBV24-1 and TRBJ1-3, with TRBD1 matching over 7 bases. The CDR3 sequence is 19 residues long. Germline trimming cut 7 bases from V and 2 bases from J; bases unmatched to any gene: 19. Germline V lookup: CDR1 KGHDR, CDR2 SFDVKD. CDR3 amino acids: CATRPDRVMGTVPGNTIYF. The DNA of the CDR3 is TGTGCCACCAGGCCTGACAGGGTAATGGGAACAGTGCCTGGAAACACCATATATTTT.

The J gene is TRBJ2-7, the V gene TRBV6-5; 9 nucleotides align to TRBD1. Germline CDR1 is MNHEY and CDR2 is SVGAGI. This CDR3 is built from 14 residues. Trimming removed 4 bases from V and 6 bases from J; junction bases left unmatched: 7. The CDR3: CASSSGTGSGEQYF. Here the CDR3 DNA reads TGTGCCAGCAGTTCCGGGACAGGGAGTGGCGAGCAGTACTTC.

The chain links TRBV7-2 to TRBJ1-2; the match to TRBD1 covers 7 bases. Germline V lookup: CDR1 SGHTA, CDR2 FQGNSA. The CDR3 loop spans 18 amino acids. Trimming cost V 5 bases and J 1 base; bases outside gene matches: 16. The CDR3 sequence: CASSPFSAGGGYNYGYTF. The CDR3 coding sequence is TGTGCCAGCAGCCCCTTCAGTGCAGGGGGTGGATATAACTATGGCTACACCTTC.

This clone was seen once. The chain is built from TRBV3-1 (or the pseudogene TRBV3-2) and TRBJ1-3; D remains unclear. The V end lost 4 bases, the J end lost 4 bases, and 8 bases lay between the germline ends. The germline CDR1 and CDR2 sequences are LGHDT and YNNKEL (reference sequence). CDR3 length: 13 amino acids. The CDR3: CASSPSLGNTIYF. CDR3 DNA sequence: TGTGCCAGCAGCCCGAGTTTAGGAAACACCATATATTTT.

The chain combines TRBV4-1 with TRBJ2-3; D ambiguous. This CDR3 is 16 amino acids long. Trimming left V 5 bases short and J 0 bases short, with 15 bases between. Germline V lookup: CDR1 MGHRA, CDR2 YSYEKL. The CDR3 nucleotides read TGCGCCAGCAGCAGCCAAAACTTGGTGAGCACAGATACGCAGTATTTT. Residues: CASSSQNLVSTDTQYF.

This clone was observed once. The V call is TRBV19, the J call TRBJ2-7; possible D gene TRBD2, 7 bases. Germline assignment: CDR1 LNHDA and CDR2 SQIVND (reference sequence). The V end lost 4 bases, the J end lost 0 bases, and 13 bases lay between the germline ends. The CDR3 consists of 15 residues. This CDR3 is CASSKGGTRSYEQYF. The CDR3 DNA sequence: TGTGCCAGTAGTAAGGGGGGGACACGCTCCTACGAGCAGTACTTC.

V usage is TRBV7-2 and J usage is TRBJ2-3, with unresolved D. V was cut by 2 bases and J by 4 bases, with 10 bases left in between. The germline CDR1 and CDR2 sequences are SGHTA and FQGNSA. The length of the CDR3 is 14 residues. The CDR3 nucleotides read TGTGCCAGCAGCTTAACCCATTGGCCAGATACGCAGTATTTT. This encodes CASSLTHWPDTQYF.

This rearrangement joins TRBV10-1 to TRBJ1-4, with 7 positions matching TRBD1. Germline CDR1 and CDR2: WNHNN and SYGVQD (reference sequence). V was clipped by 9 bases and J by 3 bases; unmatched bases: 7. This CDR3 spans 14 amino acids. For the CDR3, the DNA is TGCGCCAGTCGAGAACAGGGGCCTAATGAAAAACTGTTTTTT. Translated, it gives CASREQGPNEKLFF.

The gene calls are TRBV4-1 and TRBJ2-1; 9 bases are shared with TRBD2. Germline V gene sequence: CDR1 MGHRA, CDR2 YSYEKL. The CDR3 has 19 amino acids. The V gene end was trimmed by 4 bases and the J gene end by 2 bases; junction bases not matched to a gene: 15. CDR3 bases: TGCGCCAGCAGCCTTTCTTCGTTCGAGCGGGGGGTTGCCTACAATGAGCAGTTCTTC. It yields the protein CASSLSSFERGVAYNEQFF.

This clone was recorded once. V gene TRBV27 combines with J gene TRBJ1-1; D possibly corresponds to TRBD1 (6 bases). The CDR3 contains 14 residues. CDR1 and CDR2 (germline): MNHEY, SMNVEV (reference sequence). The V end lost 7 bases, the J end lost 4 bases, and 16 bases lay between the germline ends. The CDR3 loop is CASKTRGQPTEAFF. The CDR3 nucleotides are TGTGCCAGCAAAACCAGAGGACAGCCCACTGAAGCTTTCTTT.

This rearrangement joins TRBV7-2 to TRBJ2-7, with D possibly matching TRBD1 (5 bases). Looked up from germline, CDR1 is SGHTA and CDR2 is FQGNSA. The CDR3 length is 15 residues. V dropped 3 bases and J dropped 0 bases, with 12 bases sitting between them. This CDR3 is CASSFVGDISYEQYF. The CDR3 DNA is TGTGCCAGCAGCTTCGTAGGGGATATCTCCTACGAGCAGTACTTC.

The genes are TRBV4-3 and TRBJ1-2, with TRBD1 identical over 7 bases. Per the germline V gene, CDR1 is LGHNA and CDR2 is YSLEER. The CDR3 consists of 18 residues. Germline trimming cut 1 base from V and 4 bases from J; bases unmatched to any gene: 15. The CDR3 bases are TGCGCCAGCAGCCAAGGACCAGGGGGTTTTAGGGGCCGCTATGGCTACACCTTC. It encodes CASSQGPGGFRGRYGYTF.

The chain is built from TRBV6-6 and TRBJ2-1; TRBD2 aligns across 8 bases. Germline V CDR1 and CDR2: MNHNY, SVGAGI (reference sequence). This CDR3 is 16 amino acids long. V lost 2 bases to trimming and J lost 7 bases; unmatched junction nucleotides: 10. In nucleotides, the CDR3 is TGTGCCAGCAGTTACCGGGACGGGGGGGCTTGGAATGAGCAGTTCTTC. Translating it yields CASSYRDGGAWNEQFF.